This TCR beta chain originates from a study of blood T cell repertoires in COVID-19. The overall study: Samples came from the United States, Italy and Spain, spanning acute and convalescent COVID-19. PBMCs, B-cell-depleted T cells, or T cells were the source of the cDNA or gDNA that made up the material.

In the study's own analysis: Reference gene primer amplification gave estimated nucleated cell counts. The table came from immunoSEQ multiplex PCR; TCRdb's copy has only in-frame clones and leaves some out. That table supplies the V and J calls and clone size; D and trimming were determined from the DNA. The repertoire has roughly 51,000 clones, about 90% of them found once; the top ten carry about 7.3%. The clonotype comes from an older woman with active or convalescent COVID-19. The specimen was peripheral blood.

CDR3 sequence (DNA): TGTGCCAGCAGCTCGGACAGGGTCGATCAGCCCCAGCATTTT. Protein product: CASSSDRVDQPQHF. V and J are TRBV13 and TRBJ1-5; 8 positions agree with TRBD1. The junction had 4 bases not matched to a gene; V was cut back by 4 bases and J by 5 bases. The CDR3 has 14 amino acids. Germline CDR1 PRHDT, CDR2 FYEKMQ (reference sequence).